This section outlines one T cell receptor (beta chain) sequence together with its context. Assay used: immunoSEQ multiplex PCR; TCRdb lists only in-frame clones, some missing. This table holds fewer than 200,000 clones, about 88% found once. The source of the sample is a study of radiation and T cells in renal cell carcinoma. The CDR3 totals 14 residues. Looked up from germline, CDR1 is MNHNY and CDR2 is SVGAGI (reference sequence). V shed 4 bases and J shed 5 bases, with 14 bases lying between them. As for time point: blood 4 weeks post-SBRT, at nephrectomy. Sample treatment: 15 Gy SBRT to primary tumor, nephrectomy 4 weeks later.

The chain combines TRBV6-6 with TRBJ2-5; the D gene is possibly TRBD2 (6 bases). The sequencing used blood, collected from a patient whose treatment included radiotherapy and nephrectomy. This TCR was sampled from a woman between 45 and 60 years old with renal cell carcinoma. CDR3 nucleotide sequence: TGTGCCAGCAGTTCTATAGCGGTGGGGGAGACCCAGTACTTC. This sequence encodes CASSSIAVGETQYF.